This T cell receptor beta chain was profiled in a study of blood T cell repertoires in COVID-19. Data came from immunoSEQ multiplex PCR; TCRdb stores just in-frame clones and leaves some out. This table holds approximately 220,000 clones, approximately 90% found once. The CDR3 loop spans 13 amino acids. V was shortened by 4 bases and J by 6 bases, with 11 bases between the two germline ends. The germline V gene has CDR1 ENHRY and CDR2 SYGVKD. Sample: peripheral blood. The chain recombines TRBV10-3 with TRBJ2-3; perhaps TRBD2 as D (5 bases). This sequence was found in a man between 40 and 49 years old with acute or convalescent COVID-19. The CDR3 sequence is CAISAMTTDTQYF. The CDR3 DNA is TGTGCCATCAGTGCCATGACTACCGATACGCAGTATTTT.